This T cell receptor beta chain came from a study of breast tumors, draining lymph nodes, adjacent tissues. Study-level findings and limits: Tumor T cell lymph node origin was a supported hypothesis, not proven. Most tumor T cells seemingly derive from lymph node, then expand in tumor. Tumor and nontumor repertoires were significantly more similar in luminal-like than in basal-like breast cancer.

Samples came from axillary lymph nodes draining the breast cancer. TCRdb independently ran MiXCR on the multiplex PCR reads; one entry per CDR3 protein. The sample holds some 130,000 distinct CDR3 sequences, nearly 20% seen once. This clonotype showed up many times. The antigen is unknown. CDR1 and CDR2 (germline): SEHNR, FQNEAQ (reference sequence). The CDR3 has 18 residues. Deletions cut 0 bases from V and 0 bases from J, with 16 bases between. The sequence came from a female donor with breast cancer. Some clones in this sample may be carry-over from other donors' samples. This sequence joins TRBV7-9 and TRBJ2-3; no firm D call. Sequenced sample: axillary lymph node tissue. For the CDR3, the DNA is TGTGCCAGCAGCTTAGCGATCTCTGGTGGACCAAGCACAGATACGCAGTATTTT. Amino acid sequence: CASSLAISGGPSTDTQYF.